This TCR beta chain was retrieved from a study of cytomegalovirus exposure and HLA in healthy donors. Germline CDR1 SGHAT, CDR2 FQDESV (reference sequence). This CDR3 is built from 15 residues. The ends lost 2 bases at V and 4 bases at J; junction bases unmatched: 3. The PCR had 60 Vbeta and 13 Jbeta primers. Repertoires were generated with immunoSEQ multiplex PCR, while TCRdb's copy carries only in-frame clones and drops some. The sample records about 300,000 clones, 86% being singletons. Sequenced material: PBMCs. This chain joins TRBV11-1 and TRBJ1-1, with 11 positions matching TRBD1. This clonotype was sampled from a man in his forties in good health and CMV-seropositive. CDR3 amino acids: CASSLMDRGLTEAFF. The CDR3, as DNA: TGTGCCAGCAGCTTAATGGACAGGGGGCTCACTGAAGCTTTCTTT.